The sequence of this T cell receptor (beta chain) was determined in a study of T cell repertoires in cytomegalovirus infection. Points from the study as a whole: Frequencies of public TCR beta families were cumulated, and this identified carriers of CMV plus the relevant HLA. Within the response measured ex vivo, HLA-C-restricted CMV-specific TCR beta clonotypes were dominant.

In its sample, this clonotype was seen once. Its target is unknown. TCRdb analysed the reads with MiXCR anew, one entry per CDR3 protein. Of 290,000 or so distinct CDR3 sequences detected, roughly 26% appear once; the ten largest clones hold 11% to 15%. The V and J ends lost 5 bases and 4 bases, in that order; junction bases with no gene match: 6. CDR1 is MDHEN and CDR2 is SYDVKM in the germline V gene. The CDR3 extends over 14 amino acids. The rearrangement joins TRBV28 to TRBJ2-7; TRBD1 matches at 9 bases. The sequenced sample consisted of PBMCs. The clonotype was recovered from a human donor in good health (CMV status not recorded). Some clones in this sample may be carry-over from other donors' samples. Here the CDR3 reads CASSQSGQGYEQYF. The CDR3 nucleotides are TGTGCCAGCAGTCAATCGGGACAGGGTTACGAGCAGTACTTC. The variable domain in full, completed from reference TRBV28 and TRBJ2-7, reads DVKVTQSSRYLVKRTGEKVFLECVQDMDHENMFWYRQDPGLGLRLIYFSYDVKMKEKGDIPEGYSVSREKKERFSLILESASTNQTSMYLCASSQSGQGYEQYFGPGTRLTVT.